The 19 T cell receptor beta chains reported below all come from one sample, sequenced in a study of PD-L1 blockade in urothelial cancer. The data were produced by immunoSEQ multiplex PCR, yet TCRdb's version contains in-frame clones alone and is incomplete. There are about 88,000 clones in the sample; around nine tenths occur only once, and 8.5% to 9.5% lies in the top ten. The sample here was PBMCs, taken around atezolizumab (anti-PD-L1) treatment. All receptors come from a man aged 55 to 70 with urothelial cancer.

The chain links TRBV30 to TRBJ2-5; 7 nucleotides align to TRBD2. V shed 5 bases and J 4 bases; nucleotides not matched to a gene: 10. This CDR3 region has 14 residues. Looked up from germline, CDR1 is GTSNPN and CDR2 is SVGIG (reference sequence). The CDR3, as DNA: TGTGCCTGGGGGGGGAGTGTAGCGGGAGAGACCCAGTACTTC. It yields the protein CAWGGSVAGETQYF.

This clone was counted at least ten times. This chain uses TRBV7-2 with TRBJ2-2, with 8 bases fitting TRBD1. The CDR3 is 16 amino acids. CDR1 is SGHTA, CDR2 FQGNSA, per germline. The J segment lost 6 bases and the V segment lost 1 base, leaving 7 bases of the junction unmatched. The chain's CDR3 is CASSLGWQGAPGELFF. In DNA form, the CDR3 reads TGTGCCAGCAGCTTAGGTTGGCAGGGGGCGCCCGGGGAGCTGTTTTTT.

The chain is built from TRBV7-9 and TRBJ1-1; tentatively, D is TRBD1 (6 bases). Germline CDR1 is SEHNR and CDR2 is FQNEAQ (reference sequence). The CDR3 sequence is 14 residues long. The V gene lost 5 bases and the J gene lost 0 bases, with 10 bases spanning the gap. CDR3 DNA: TGTGCCAGCAGCGCCCGACAGGTGAACACTGAAGCTTTCTTT. Protein product: CASSARQVNTEAFF. The variable domain in full, completed from reference TRBV7-9 and TRBJ1-1, reads DTGVSQNPRHKITKRGQNVTFRCDPISEHNRLYWYRQTLGQGPEFLTYFQNEAQLEKSRLLSDRFSAERPKGSFSTLEIQRTEQGDSAMYLCASSARQVNTEAFFGQGTRLTVV.

J is TRBJ1-2 and V is TRBV4-2; D perhaps matches TRBD1 (6 bases). The CDR3 extends over 16 amino acids. Germline V lookup: CDR1 LGHNA, CDR2 YNFKEQ. V was trimmed by 4 bases and J by 0 bases, leaving 15 bases between them. This CDR3 is CASSPGGQDANYGYTF. DNA for the CDR3: TGTGCCAGCAGCCCCGGGGGGCAGGACGCTAACTATGGCTACACCTTC.

The rearrangement joins TRBV4-3 to TRBJ2-1; D ambiguous. CDR1 is LGHNA, CDR2 YSLEER, per germline. CDR3 length: 15 residues. V shed 4 bases and J shed 8 bases, with 18 bases lying between them. The CDR3 region is CASSLTPRSSDEQFF. The CDR3 nucleotides read TGCGCCAGCAGCCTCACACCTAGGAGTTCGGATGAGCAGTTCTTC.

This clone was seen just once. V and J are TRBV28 and TRBJ2-2; D is uncertain. Germline CDR1 reads MDHEN; CDR2 reads SYDVKM. The CDR3 loop spans 16 amino acids. The V and J ends lost 6 bases and 0 bases respectively, with 14 bases between them. CDR3: CASSPKQNSNTGELFF. The CDR3 nucleotides are TGTGCCAGCAGCCCCAAACAAAATTCGAACACCGGGGAGCTGTTTTTT.

The V call is TRBV6-1, the J call TRBJ1-2, with TRBD1 matching 7 bases. Germline trimming cut 3 bases from V and 4 bases from J; bases unmatched to any gene: 11. This CDR3 region has 16 residues. Per the germline V gene, CDR1 is MNHNS and CDR2 is SASEGT. CDR3 bases: TGTGCCAGCAGTGAGGTAATCACAGGGGCCGGCTATGGCTACACCTTC. As protein: CASSEVITGAGYGYTF.

The chain uses TRBV5-6 and TRBJ2-3; D may be TRBD2 (6 bases). Trimming took 1 base from V and 0 from J, leaving 9 bases between them. The CDR3 spans 15 residues. Germline loops: CDR1 SGHDT, CDR2 YYEEEE. CDR3 DNA sequence: TGTGCCAGCAGCTTGTGGGGGACTAGCACAGATACGCAGTATTTT. Encoded protein: CASSLWGTSTDTQYF. The whole variable domain, filled in from reference TRBV5-6 and TRBJ2-3, reads DAGVTQSPTHLIKTRGQQVTLRCSPKSGHDTVSWYQQALGQGPQFIFQYYEEEERQRGNFPDRFSGHQFPNYSSELNVNALLLGDSALYLCASSLWGTSTDTQYFGPGTRLTVL.

J is TRBJ2-1 and V is TRBV28; perhaps TRBD2 as D (5 bases). The length of the CDR3 is 13 residues. CDR1 is MDHEN, CDR2 SYDVKM, per germline. V lost 1 base to trimming and J lost 8 bases, with 9 bases between them. CDR3: CASSLSGRDEQFF. The DNA for the CDR3 is TGTGCCAGCAGTTTATCCGGGCGGGATGAGCAGTTCTTC.

The rearrangement uses TRBV5-6 and TRBJ2-3; perhaps TRBD1 as D (6 bases). Trimming took 4 bases from V and 14 from J, leaving 17 bases between them. The CDR3 consists of 12 residues. Per the germline V gene, CDR1 is SGHDT and CDR2 is YYEEEE. CDR3 loop: CASSGGQPPGYF. CDR3 in DNA: TGTGCCAGCAGCGGAGGACAGCCCCCGGGGTATTTT.

The V gene is TRBV25-1, the J gene TRBJ2-7; 10 nucleotides align to TRBD1. Germline V gene lookup returns CDR1 MGHDK and CDR2 SYGVNS. The V segment lost 3 bases and the J segment 3 bases; nucleotides outside the gene matches: 5. The CDR3 is 15 amino acids. The CDR3 bases are TGTGCCAGCAGTGATTCGGGGACAGGGGTCTACGAGCAGTACTTC. Translated, it gives CASSDSGTGVYEQYF.

This clone was detected only a few times. J is TRBJ2-7 and V is TRBV28; 8 nucleotides align to TRBD2. This CDR3 is 15 amino acids long. V trimming: 4 bases; J trimming: 5 bases; junction bases outside the gene matches: 10. Per germline, CDR1 MDHEN and CDR2 SYDVKM. For the CDR3, the DNA is TGTGCCAGCAGTTCCGGGGGTAGCGGGACCCACGAGCAGTACTTC. It translates to CASSSGGSGTHEQYF.

V is TRBV5-1 and J is TRBJ2-3; TRBD2 is a possible D gene (7 bases). The CDR3 sequence is 15 residues long. The V gene lost 2 bases and the J gene lost 0 bases, with 10 bases spanning the gap. Germline CDR1 and CDR2: SGHRS and YFSETQ. CDR3 sequence: CASSFPGGSTDTQYF. DNA for the CDR3: TGCGCCAGCAGCTTCCCGGGGGGCAGCACAGATACGCAGTATTTT.

This clone has more than one count but fewer than ten. The chain uses TRBV25-1 and TRBJ2-7; no firm D call. Germline V gene lookup returns CDR1 MGHDK and CDR2 SYGVNS. V dropped 3 bases and J dropped 0 bases, with 6 bases sitting between them. The CDR3 covers 13 residues. The CDR3 reads CASSDPDSYEQYF. As DNA, the CDR3 is TGTGCCAGCAGTGACCCAGACTCCTACGAGCAGTACTTC.

The chain recombines TRBV19 with TRBJ1-1; TRBD1 agrees at 12 bases. This CDR3 comprises 20 residues. With V trimmed by 3 bases and J by 4 bases, 18 bases remained unmatched. The germline CDR1 and CDR2 sequences are LNHDA and SQIVND (reference sequence). CDR3 coding DNA: TGTGCCAGTAGTATCGGCGCCGGGACAGGGGGCATGGGGTATGCCACTGAAGCTTTCTTT. Its translation is CASSIGAGTGGMGYATEAFF.

The rearrangement joins TRBV5-4 to TRBJ1-3; 7 bases line up with TRBD1. In germline, CDR1 is SGHNT, CDR2 YYREEE (reference sequence). V trimming: 4 bases; J trimming: 4 bases; junction bases outside the gene matches: 8. The CDR3 length is 15 residues. The DNA of the CDR3 is TGTGCCAGCAGCGCCGAGGCGGGACAGGGAAACACCATATATTTT. Amino acids: CASSAEAGQGNTIYF.

This chain joins TRBV9 and TRBJ1-4; possible D gene TRBD1, 5 bases. Germline lookup yields CDR1 SGDLS and CDR2 YYNGEE. V was pared by 0 bases and J by 8 bases, with 14 bases between. This CDR3 region has 15 residues. The DNA of the CDR3 is TGTGCCAGCAGCGTAGCGGAGGGGCTGAGGGAAAAACTGTTTTTT. Translation gives CASSVAEGLREKLFF.

This clone has a count of ten or more. The rearrangement links TRBV25-1 to TRBJ2-1; 12 positions agree with TRBD2. The junction had 8 bases not matched to a gene; V was cut back by 4 bases and J by 7 bases. The CDR3 runs to 16 residues. Germline assignment: CDR1 MGHDK and CDR2 SYGVNS. The CDR3 reads CASSGRLAGVLNEQFF. In nucleotides, the CDR3 is TGTGCCAGCAGTGGTCGACTAGCGGGGGTTCTAAATGAGCAGTTCTTC.

J is TRBJ2-5 and V is TRBV5-1, with 11 bases lining up with TRBD2. The CDR3 loop spans 16 amino acids. Losses at the gene ends were 3 bases for V and 5 bases for J; bases not matched to a gene: 9. Germline values: CDR1 SGHRS, CDR2 YFSETQ. CDR3 DNA sequence: TGCGCCAGCAGCTGGAGTAGCGGGGGGGCACAGGAGACCCAGTACTTC. Protein product: CASSWSSGGAQETQYF. Based on the CDR3 plus reference TRBV5-1 and TRBJ2-5, the full variable domain is KAGVTQTPRYLIKTRGQQVTLSCSPISGHRSVSWYQQTPGQGLQFLFEYFSETQRNKGNFPGRFSGRQFSNSRSEMNVSTLELGDSALYLCASSWSSGGAQETQYFGPGTRLLVL.